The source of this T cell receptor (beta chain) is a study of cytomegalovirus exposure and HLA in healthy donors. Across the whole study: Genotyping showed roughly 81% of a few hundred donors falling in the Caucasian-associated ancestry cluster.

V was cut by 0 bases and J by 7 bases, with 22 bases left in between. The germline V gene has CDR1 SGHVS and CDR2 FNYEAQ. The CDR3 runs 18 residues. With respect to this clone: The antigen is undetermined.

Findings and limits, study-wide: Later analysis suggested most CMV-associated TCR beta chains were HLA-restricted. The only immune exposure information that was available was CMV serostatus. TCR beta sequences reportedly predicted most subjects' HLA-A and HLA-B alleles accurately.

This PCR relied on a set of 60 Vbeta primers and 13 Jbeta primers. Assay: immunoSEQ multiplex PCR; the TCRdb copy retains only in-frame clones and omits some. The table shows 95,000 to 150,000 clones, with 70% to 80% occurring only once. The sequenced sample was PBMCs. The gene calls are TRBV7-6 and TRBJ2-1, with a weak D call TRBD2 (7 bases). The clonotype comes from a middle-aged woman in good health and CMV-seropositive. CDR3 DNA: TGTGCCAGCAGCTTAGCCCTCCGGGGGCAAACGGGGGGTAATGAGCAGTTCTTC. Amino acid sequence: CASSLALRGQTGGNEQFF. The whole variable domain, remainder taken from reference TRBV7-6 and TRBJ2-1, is GAGVSQSPRYKVTKRGQDVALRCDPISGHVSLYWYRQALGQGPEFLTYFNYEAQQDKSGLPNDRFSAERPEGSISTLTIQRTEQRDSAMYRCASSLALRGQTGGNEQFFGPGTRLTVL.